Listed here is a single T cell receptor beta chain. Antigen unknown. TCRdb re-analysed the RT-PCR reads in MiXCR, keeping a single row per CDR3 protein. This repertoire shows 600,000 to 850,000 distinct CDR3 sequences, approximately 14% found once; its top ten account for about 7.4%. This sample stems from a study of response to subunit inactivated influenza vaccine. Points from the study as a whole: With each seasonal influenza vaccination, the authors suggested, few new T cells are recruited.

The CDR3 extends over 18 amino acids. The junction had 8 bases not matched to a gene; V was cut back by 1 base and J by 0 bases. The germline V gene has CDR1 SGHAT and CDR2 FQNNGV. The sequences come from PBMCs from blood, collected 14 days before vaccination. The receptor comes from a man aged 50 to 59 who received an inactivated influenza vaccine. The V gene is TRBV11-2, the J gene TRBJ2-7, with TRBD2 matching over 11 bases. CDR3 nucleotide sequence: TGTGCCAGCAGCTTAGCTCTTAGCGGGAGGGCCGTCTCCTACGAGCAGTACTTC. Protein sequence: CASSLALSGRAVSYEQYF.